A single TCR beta chain is shown here with its context. In the study's own analysis: By means of reference gene primer amplification, nucleated cell counts were estimated. Repertoires were generated with immunoSEQ multiplex PCR, while TCRdb's copy carries only in-frame clones and drops some. The V and J calls and clone size are taken from that table; D and trimming were inferred from the DNA. The sample includes some 120,000 clones, around 90% seen only once; the top ten take around 3.6%. The data were obtained in a study of blood T cell repertoires in COVID-19. Study-wide context: The study drew acute and convalescent COVID-19 samples from the United States, Italy and Spain. From T cells, B-cell-depleted T cells, or PBMCs came the material, which was cDNA or gDNA.

V was pared by 0 bases and J by 0 bases, with 3 bases of the junction left unmatched. The CDR3 has 15 amino acids. Germline CDR1 and CDR2: SGHRS and YFSETQ. The receptor comes from a man aged 45-65 years with active COVID-19. The chain is built from TRBV5-1 and TRBJ2-7; TRBD2 agrees at 7 bases. Sequenced input: peripheral blood. CDR3 loop: CASSLVGTTSYEQYF. The CDR3, as DNA: TGCGCCAGCAGCTTGGTCGGGACTACCTCCTACGAGCAGTACTTC.